This T cell receptor (beta chain) emerged from a study of blood T cell repertoires in COVID-19. At the level of the study: Donors in the United States, Italy and Spain gave samples during acute or convalescent COVID-19.

Per the germline V gene, CDR1 is LGHNA and CDR2 is YSLEER. Trimming stripped 1 base from V and 0 bases from J, with 11 bases between. This CDR3 comprises 16 residues. The study recruited people aged roughly 18 to 95 years across around 23 US areas. In assigning cohorts, the study relied on participant-reported clinical history. Here immunoSEQ multiplex PCR was the method, and the copy in TCRdb shows in-frame clones only, minus some. The table lists under 500,000 clones, 87% of them singletons. The chain combines TRBV4-3 with TRBJ2-3; D unclear. Material for sequencing was PBMCs or T cells enriched from blood (not recorded which). This sequence originates from a young woman with acute COVID-19. The CDR3 here is CASSQAHLSSTDTQYF. In DNA, the CDR3 is TGCGCCAGCAGCCAAGCCCACTTATCTAGCACAGATACGCAGTATTTT.